These 9 T cell receptor beta chains share one sample of origin, sequenced in a study of radiotherapy plus CTLA-4 blockade in lung cancer (dated by TCRdb to about 2018). The library was obtained by the immunoSEQ multiplex PCR assay. TCRdb took this table from immuneACCESS and kept in-frame rearrangements with V and J called. Such tables lack part of the clones; where checked against another copy, unresolved V genes explain under half of the gap, and the rest is unexplained. The sample table contains over 100,000 clones; only one count was recorded for more than 80% of them. 5.5% to 8.5% of the sample is taken by the ten largest. The material was peripheral blood, obtained from a patient treated with radiotherapy plus ipilimumab. The receptor set was obtained from a human donor with non-small cell lung cancer that progressed on radiotherapy plus ipilimumab.

V usage is TRBV30 and J usage is TRBJ2-7, with TRBD2 matching 7 bases. In germline, CDR1 is GTSNPN, CDR2 SVGIG (reference sequence). The CDR3 loop spans 12 amino acids. The V and J ends lost 7 bases and 3 bases, in that order; junction bases with no gene match: 6. The CDR3 loop reads CALRTSFYEQYF. The CDR3 nucleotides read TGTGCCTTGAGGACTAGTTTCTACGAGCAGTACTTC.

This rearrangement joins TRBV5-6 to TRBJ1-1; unclear D gene. Per the germline V gene, CDR1 is SGHDT and CDR2 is YYEEEE. The CDR3 consists of 13 residues. V was shortened by 1 base and J by 1 base, with 5 bases between the two germline ends. The CDR3 loop is CASSLNPNTEAFF. The CDR3 DNA follows: TGTGCCAGCAGCTTGAATCCGAACACTGAAGCTTTCTTT.

This clone was observed once. This sequence joins TRBV5-6 and TRBJ2-1; D may correspond to TRBD1 or TRBD2 (5 bases each). CDR3 size: 14 residues. Germline CDR1 reads SGHDT; CDR2 reads YYEEEE. Trimming pared 0 bases from V and 9 bases from J, leaving 13 bases between. This chain's CDR3 is CASSLEYLGGEQFF. DNA of the CDR3: TGTGCCAGCAGCTTGGAGTATCTTGGGGGTGAGCAGTTCTTC.

The V and J genes are TRBV10-3 and TRBJ1-5, with a tentative D call TRBD1 (6 bases). The CDR3 covers 13 residues. CDR1 is ENHRY and CDR2 is SYGVKD in the germline V gene. V was shortened by 2 bases and J by 6 bases, with 8 bases between the two germline ends. The CDR3 loop is CAISERGGQPQHF. The CDR3, as DNA: TGTGCCATCAGTGAGAGGGGGGGTCAGCCCCAGCATTTT.

This chain uses TRBV19 with TRBJ1-2; a weak D match, TRBD1 (5 bases). Trimming removed 4 bases from V and 7 bases from J, with 13 bases in between. Germline CDR1 is LNHDA and CDR2 is SQIVND (reference sequence). The CDR3 is 13 residues long. CDR3 sequence: CASSTSGTPGYTF. The CDR3, as DNA: TGTGCCAGTAGTACCTCCGGGACCCCTGGCTACACCTTC.

This clone was picked up a small number of times. The V call is TRBV10-3, the J call TRBJ1-4; D call uncertain. Trimming shortened V by 3 bases and J by 9 bases, and 17 bases separated the two germline ends. The CDR3 totals 15 residues. Per the germline V gene, CDR1 is ENHRY and CDR2 is SYGVKD. CDR3 sequence: CAISDTSEASKKLFF. The CDR3 DNA reads as TGTGCCATCAGTGATACATCGGAGGCCTCCAAAAAACTGTTTTTT.

V is TRBV6-6 and J is TRBJ2-5, with D unclear. The germline V gene has CDR1 MNHNY and CDR2 SVGAGI (reference sequence). Trimming stripped 7 bases from V and 5 bases from J, with 11 bases between. The CDR3 extends over 12 amino acids. The CDR3: CASTPHGETQYF. The CDR3 nucleotides are TGTGCCAGCACTCCCCACGGGGAGACCCAGTACTTC.

V gene TRBV6-6 combines with J gene TRBJ2-5, with D perhaps TRBD1 (6 bases). CDR1 is MNHNY, CDR2 SVGAGI, per germline (reference sequence). The V gene lost 2 bases and the J gene lost 4 bases, with 11 bases spanning the gap. The CDR3 consists of 14 residues. CDR3 sequence (DNA): TGTGCCAGCAGTTACGGGGGCAGGAGAGAGACCCAGTACTTC. Its translation: CASSYGGRRETQYF.

The chain is built from TRBV7-8 and TRBJ2-7; 10 bases are shared with TRBD2. The CDR3 is 19 amino acids. Trimming cost V 5 bases and J 0 bases; bases outside gene matches: 16. Per the germline V gene, CDR1 is SGHVS and CDR2 is FQNEAQ. CDR3 protein: CASSTRLAGAVGDSYEQYF. As DNA, the CDR3 is TGTGCCAGCAGCACCAGGCTAGCGGGAGCTGTTGGGGACTCCTACGAGCAGTACTTC.